The 17 T cell receptor beta chains below come from one sample, sequenced in a study of neoadjuvant nivolumab and ipilimumab in lung cancer. Produced via immunoSEQ multiplex PCR; TCRdb's table is partial and in-frame only. There are about 30,000 clones in the sample; 76% occur only once, and about 20% lies in the top ten. The sequencing used tumor tissue, collected after neoadjuvant nivolumab, alone or with ipilimumab, at or shortly before surgery. These receptors all come from an adult with non-small cell lung cancer.

This clone was observed a handful of times. The chain combines TRBV7-9 with TRBJ2-1; possibly TRBD1 for D (5 bases). Trimming shortened V by 3 bases and J by 8 bases, and 17 bases separated the two germline ends. Germline V gives CDR1 SEHNR, CDR2 FQNEAQ (reference sequence). This CDR3 contains 15 residues. The CDR3 spells CASSFVVTGVDEQFF. As DNA, the CDR3 is TGTGCCAGCAGCTTTGTGGTTACAGGAGTCGATGAGCAGTTCTTC. Drawing the rest from reference TRBV7-9 and TRBJ2-1, the complete variable domain is DTGVSQNPRHKITKRGQNVTFRCDPISEHNRLYWYRQTLGQGPEFLTYFQNEAQLEKSRLLSDRFSAERPKGSFSTLEIQRTEQGDSAMYLCASSFVVTGVDEQFFGPGTRLTVL.

This chain connects TRBV25-1 to TRBJ2-6, with D maybe TRBD1 (6 bases). V was shortened by 7 bases and J by 1 base, with 11 bases between the two germline ends. Germline lookup yields CDR1 MGHDK and CDR2 SYGVNS. The CDR3 extends over 15 amino acids. CDR3: CASTGGTSGANVLTF. Written as DNA, the CDR3 is TGTGCCAGCACTGGGGGCACTTCTGGGGCCAACGTCCTGACTTTC.

V is TRBV5-1 and J is TRBJ1-1, with D perhaps TRBD1 (6 bases). The V end lost 3 bases, the J end lost 4 bases, and 16 bases lay between the germline ends. From germline, CDR1 is SGHRS and CDR2 YFSETQ. The CDR3 length is 15 residues. The CDR3 loop reads CASSSNQGYITEAFF. In DNA, the CDR3 is TGCGCCAGCAGCTCAAACCAGGGGTACATCACTGAAGCTTTCTTT.

The chain combines TRBV7-9 with TRBJ2-6; no reliable D call. This CDR3 has 16 amino acids. V was trimmed by 1 base and J by 4 bases, leaving 11 bases between them. CDR1 is SEHNR and CDR2 is FQNEAQ in the germline V gene (reference sequence). CDR3: CASSLEVASGANVLTF. CDR3 sequence (DNA): TGTGCCAGCAGCTTAGAGGTGGCATCCGGGGCCAACGTCCTGACTTTC. The complete variable domain, with remaining parts taken from reference TRBV7-9 and TRBJ2-6, reads DTGVSQNPRHKITKRGQNVTFRCDPISEHNRLYWYRQTLGQGPEFLTYFQNEAQLEKSRLLSDRFSAERPKGSFSTLEIQRTEQGDSAMYLCASSLEVASGANVLTFGAGSRLTVL.

The chain employs TRBV5-1 and TRBJ1-1, with TRBD1 identical over 9 bases. Trimming at V came to 1 base and at J to 0 bases, leaving 10 bases not matched to a gene. The CDR3 spans 18 residues. CDR1 and CDR2 (germline): SGHRS, YFSETQ. The CDR3 is CASSLWGTGNLLNTEAFF. CDR3 coding DNA: TGCGCCAGCAGCTTGTGGGGGACAGGGAACCTCCTGAACACTGAAGCTTTCTTT.

The chain has TRBV4-1 and TRBJ2-2, with D perhaps TRBD1 (5 bases). V shed 9 bases and J shed 2 bases, with 13 bases lying between them. The CDR3 covers 14 residues. Germline CDR1 and CDR2: MGHRA and YSYEKL. CDR3 region: CARTPTANTGELFF. Here the CDR3 DNA reads TGCGCCAGAACCCCGACAGCCAACACCGGGGAGCTGTTTTTT.

The chain is built from TRBV5-1 and TRBJ2-2; TRBD1 matches 7 bases. The CDR3 spans 14 residues. V was clipped by 4 bases and J by 4 bases; unmatched bases: 4. The germline V gene encodes CDR1 SGHRS and CDR2 YFSETQ. As DNA, the CDR3 is TGCGCCAGCAGCGGCGGACAGGCCACCGGGGAGCTGTTTTTT. Protein: CASSGGQATGELFF.

J is TRBJ1-2 and V is TRBV14, with D perhaps TRBD1 (5 bases). The CDR3 has 11 residues. Germline CDR1 and CDR2: SGHDN and FVKESK. V shed 5 bases and J shed 6 bases, with 7 bases lying between them. CDR3 amino acids: CASSRGDGYTF. As DNA, the CDR3 is TGTGCCAGCAGCAGAGGGGATGGCTACACCTTC.

This chain connects TRBV7-6 to TRBJ2-3, with 7 bases lining up with TRBD1. This CDR3 is 15 amino acids long. With 1 base clipped from V and 8 bases from J, the junction kept 9 bases outside the gene matches. Looked up from germline, CDR1 is SGHVS and CDR2 is FNYEAQ. The CDR3 DNA reads as TGTGCCAGCAGCTTAGGAGGGCAGGGGGATGGTACGCAGTATTTT. Translation gives CASSLGGQGDGTQYF. Supplemented by reference TRBV7-6 and TRBJ2-3, the full variable domain reads GAGVSQSPRYKVTKRGQDVALRCDPISGHVSLYWYRQALGQGPEFLTYFNYEAQQDKSGLPNDRFSAERPEGSISTLTIQRTEQRDSAMYRCASSLGGQGDGTQYFGPGTRLTVL.

The chain carries TRBV7-9 and TRBJ2-5; no clear D gene. Germline loops: CDR1 SEHNR, CDR2 FQNEAQ (reference sequence). This CDR3 region has 14 residues. The V gene lost 1 base and the J gene lost 5 bases, with 11 bases spanning the gap. The CDR3, as DNA: TGTGCCAGCAGCTTAGTTACTTCGCGGGAGACCCAGTACTTC. This translates into CASSLVTSRETQYF.

The chain is built from TRBV11-2 and TRBJ1-1, with TRBD1 as a possible D gene (6 bases). The V gene's germline CDR1 is SGHAT and CDR2 FQNNGV. Trimming cost V 0 bases and J 5 bases, with 10 bases left between them. The CDR3 consists of 14 residues. The CDR3 region is CASSLDRGDTEAFF. DNA for the CDR3: TGTGCCAGCAGCTTAGACAGGGGTGATACTGAAGCTTTCTTT.

This clone was observed a handful of times. This sequence joins TRBV9 and TRBJ2-7; tentatively, D is TRBD2 (7 bases). Trimming stripped 0 bases from V and 4 bases from J, with 14 bases between. The CDR3 loop spans 15 amino acids. In germline, CDR1 is SGDLS, CDR2 YYNGEE. CDR3 bases: TGTGCCAGCAGCGTAGAAGCAGGGAGGGGGTACGAGCAGTACTTC. As protein: CASSVEAGRGYEQYF.

This chain links TRBV5-1 with TRBJ2-1; 7 bases line up with TRBD2. Losses at the gene ends were 2 bases for V and 4 bases for J; bases not matched to a gene: 6. The CDR3 loop spans 15 amino acids. Germline CDR1 reads SGHRS; CDR2 reads YFSETQ. This CDR3 is CASSFKRGPYNEQFF. The CDR3 nucleotides are TGCGCCAGCAGCTTCAAGCGGGGCCCGTACAATGAGCAGTTCTTC.

V usage is TRBV29-1 and J usage is TRBJ2-2; 9 nucleotides align to TRBD1. V gave up 8 bases and J gave up 6 bases; unmatched junction bases: 13. There are 15 residues in the CDR3. Looked up from germline, CDR1 is SQVTM and CDR2 is ANQGSEA. The CDR3 is CSPPGTGKIPGELFF. The CDR3 nucleotides read TGCAGCCCCCCCGGGACAGGGAAGATTCCCGGGGAGCTGTTTTTT.

The chain combines TRBV10-3 with TRBJ1-5; TRBD1 might be the D (6 bases). Trimming left V 6 bases short and J 3 bases short, with 9 bases between. The CDR3 runs 13 residues. Germline V gives CDR1 ENHRY, CDR2 SYGVKD. The CDR3 loop is CAIRQGPNQPQHF. The CDR3 DNA reads TGTGCCATCAGGCAGGGGCCCAATCAGCCCCAGCATTTT.

The chain links TRBV4-3 to TRBJ2-7; D call uncertain. The CDR3 extends over 16 amino acids. CDR1 is LGHNA, CDR2 YSLEER, per germline. Trimming cost V 3 bases and J 0 bases, with 15 bases left between them. CDR3 residues: CASSQAATESSYEQYF. CDR3 DNA: TGCGCCAGCAGCCAGGCCGCGACGGAATCCTCCTACGAGCAGTACTTC.

The chain couples TRBV5-1 to TRBJ1-2; TRBD1 matches at 7 bases. Germline CDR1 SGHRS, CDR2 YFSETQ. This CDR3 has 15 amino acids. With 3 bases clipped from V and 7 bases from J, the junction kept 12 bases outside the gene matches. The CDR3 nucleotides read TGCGCCAGCAGCTCCGGAGCCGGGACAGTTGGTGGCTACACCTTC. Translating gives CASSSGAGTVGGYTF.